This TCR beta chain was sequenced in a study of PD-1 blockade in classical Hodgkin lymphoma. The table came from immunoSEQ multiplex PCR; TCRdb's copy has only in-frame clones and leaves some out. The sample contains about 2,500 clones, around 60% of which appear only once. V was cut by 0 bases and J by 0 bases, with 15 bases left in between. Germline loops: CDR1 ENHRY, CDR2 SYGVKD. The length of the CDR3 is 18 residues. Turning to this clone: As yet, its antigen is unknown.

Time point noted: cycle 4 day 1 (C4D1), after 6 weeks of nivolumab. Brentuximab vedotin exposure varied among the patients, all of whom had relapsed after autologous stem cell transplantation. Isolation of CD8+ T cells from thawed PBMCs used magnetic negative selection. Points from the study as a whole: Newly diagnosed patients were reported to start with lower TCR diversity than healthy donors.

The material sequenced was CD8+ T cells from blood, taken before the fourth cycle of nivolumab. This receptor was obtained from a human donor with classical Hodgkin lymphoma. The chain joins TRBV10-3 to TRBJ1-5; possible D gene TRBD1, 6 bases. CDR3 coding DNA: TGTGCCATCAGTGAGTCGATACACACAGGGACTAGCAATCAGCCCCAGCATTTT. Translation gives CAISESIHTGTSNQPQHF.